This T cell receptor beta chain comes out of a study of blood T cell repertoires in COVID-19. Whole-study context: Researchers got acute and convalescent COVID-19 samples from the United States, Italy and Spain.

CDR1 is SNHLY and CDR2 is FYNNEI in the germline V gene. CDR3 size: 14 residues. J was trimmed by 6 bases and V by 6 bases; bases with no gene match: 5. Under the authors' procedure: Quantification of nucleated cells was approximated via reference gene primer amplification. Clones were sequenced by immunoSEQ multiplex PCR, and TCRdb holds only the in-frame ones, with some missing. For V, J and clone size, that table is used; D and trimming come from the DNA. Of fewer than 200,000 clones in the sample, 70% to 85% were seen once. A few counts support this clone. The receptor was isolated from a man in his 60s who had recovered from COVID-19. The chain combines TRBV2 with TRBJ1-6, with 7 bases identical to TRBD1. Sequenced material: peripheral blood. The CDR3 nucleotides are TGTGCCAGCAGGGACAGGAGAGTTAATTCACCCCTCCACTTT. It is translated as CASRDRRVNSPLHF.